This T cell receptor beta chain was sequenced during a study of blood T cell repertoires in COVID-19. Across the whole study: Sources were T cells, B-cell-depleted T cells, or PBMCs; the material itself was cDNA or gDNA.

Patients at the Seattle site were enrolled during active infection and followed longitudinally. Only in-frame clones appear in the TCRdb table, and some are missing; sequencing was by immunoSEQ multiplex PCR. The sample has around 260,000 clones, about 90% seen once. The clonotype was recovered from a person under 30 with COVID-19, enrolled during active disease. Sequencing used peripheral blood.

This CDR3 reads CASSPGAGGLSTDTQYF. For the CDR3, the DNA is TGTGCCAGCAGCCCAGGCGCGGGAGGGTTGAGCACAGATACGCAGTATTTT. The chain carries TRBV7-3 and TRBJ2-3; 9 nucleotides match TRBD2. The V gene's germline CDR1 is SGHTA and CDR2 FQGTGA. With V trimmed by 5 bases and J by 0 bases, 9 bases remained unmatched. The CDR3 extends over 17 amino acids. Full variable domain (remainder filled in from reference TRBV7-3 and TRBJ2-3): GAGVSQTPSNKVTEKGKYVELRCDPISGHTALYWYRQSLGQGPEFLIYFQGTGAADDSGLPNDRFFAVRPEGSVSTLKIQRTERGDSAVYLCASSPGAGGLSTDTQYFGPGTRLTVL.